This TCR beta chain comes out of a study of chemoradiotherapy in HPV16-positive cancers. Some clones are missing from TCRdb's copy, which holds only in-frame ones; the method was immunoSEQ multiplex PCR. The sample carries about 9,000 clones, 85% recorded once. Germline-derived CDR1 and CDR2 are SGHNT and YYREEE (reference sequence). CDR3 size: 10 residues. V lost 2 bases to trimming and J lost 10 bases, with 4 bases between them. The V and J genes are TRBV5-4 and TRBJ2-1; D is unresolved. The sequenced sample was tumor tissue, obtained from a patient who underwent chemoradiotherapy. The TCR comes from a human donor with HPV-associated anogenital cancer. CDR3 in DNA: TGTGCCAGCAGCTTACTAGAGCAGTTCTTC. Translating it yields CASSLLEQFF.